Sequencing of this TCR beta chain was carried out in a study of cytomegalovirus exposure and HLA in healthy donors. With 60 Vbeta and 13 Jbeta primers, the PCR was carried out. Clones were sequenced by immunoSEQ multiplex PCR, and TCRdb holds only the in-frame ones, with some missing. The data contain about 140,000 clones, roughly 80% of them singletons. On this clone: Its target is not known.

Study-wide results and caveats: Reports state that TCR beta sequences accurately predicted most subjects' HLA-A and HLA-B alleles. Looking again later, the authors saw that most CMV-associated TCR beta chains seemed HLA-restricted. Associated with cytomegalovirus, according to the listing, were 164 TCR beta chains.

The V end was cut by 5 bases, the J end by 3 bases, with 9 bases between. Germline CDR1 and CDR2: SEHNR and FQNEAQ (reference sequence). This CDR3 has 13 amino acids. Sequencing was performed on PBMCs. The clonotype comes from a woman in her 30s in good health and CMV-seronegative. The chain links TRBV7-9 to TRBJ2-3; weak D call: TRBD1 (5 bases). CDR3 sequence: CASSTGATDTQYF. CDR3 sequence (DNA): TGTGCCAGCAGCACAGGAGCAACAGATACGCAGTATTTT.